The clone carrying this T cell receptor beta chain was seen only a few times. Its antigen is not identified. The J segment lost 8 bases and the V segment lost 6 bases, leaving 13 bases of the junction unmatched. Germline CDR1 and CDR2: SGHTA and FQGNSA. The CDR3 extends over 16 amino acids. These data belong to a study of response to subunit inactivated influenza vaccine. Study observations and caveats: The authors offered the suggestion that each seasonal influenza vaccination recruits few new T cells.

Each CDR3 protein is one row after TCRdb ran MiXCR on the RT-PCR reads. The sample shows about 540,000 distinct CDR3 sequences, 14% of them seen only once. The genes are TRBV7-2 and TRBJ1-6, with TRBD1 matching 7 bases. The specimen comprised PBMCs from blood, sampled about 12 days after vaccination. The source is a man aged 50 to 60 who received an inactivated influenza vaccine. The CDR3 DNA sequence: TGTGCCAGCAGAGCCGGGACAGCCGAGCCGGATTCACCCCTCCACTTT. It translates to CASRAGTAEPDSPLHF.